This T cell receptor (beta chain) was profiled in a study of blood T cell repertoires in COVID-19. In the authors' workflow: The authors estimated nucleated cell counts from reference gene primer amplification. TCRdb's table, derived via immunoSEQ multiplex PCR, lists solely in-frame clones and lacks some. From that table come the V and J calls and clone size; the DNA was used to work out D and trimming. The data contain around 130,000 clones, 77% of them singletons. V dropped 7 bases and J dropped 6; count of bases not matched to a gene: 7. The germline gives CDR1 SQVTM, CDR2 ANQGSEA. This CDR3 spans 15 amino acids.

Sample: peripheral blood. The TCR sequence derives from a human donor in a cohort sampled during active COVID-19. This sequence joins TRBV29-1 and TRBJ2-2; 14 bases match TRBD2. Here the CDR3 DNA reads TGCAGCGCTCCGACTAGCGGGGGGGTGGCCGGGGAGCTGTTTTTT. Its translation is CSAPTSGGVAGELFF.